This note documents a single T cell receptor beta chain sequence. This entry is derived from a study of blood T cell repertoires in COVID-19. Profiled with immunoSEQ multiplex PCR; TCRdb holds only in-frame clones, not every one. This repertoire shows about 280,000 clones, roughly 85% found once; its top ten account for 2% to 3%. This CDR3 spans 13 amino acids. Germline assignment: CDR1 SNHLY and CDR2 FYNNEI. V lost 6 bases to trimming and J lost 2 bases, with 8 bases between them. Source material: PBMCs or T cells enriched from blood (not recorded which). This chain connects TRBV2 to TRBJ1-5; no firm D call. The receptor was isolated from a woman between 50 and 59 years old who had recovered from COVID-19. DNA of the CDR3: TGTGCCAGCAGCCCCGGAGGCAATCAGCCCCAGCATTTT. Protein sequence: CASSPGGNQPQHF.